These 29 T cell receptor beta chains came from one sample sequenced in a study of CD8 T cells in ankylosing spondylitis. TCRdb independently ran MiXCR on the 5' RACE reads; one entry per CDR3 protein. This sample yields about 130,000 distinct CDR3 sequences, of which more than 6.5% are seen a single time; roughly an eighth belongs to the top ten. The sample comprised blood, either unsorted or a sorted T cell fraction (not recorded which). The receptors were sampled from a male donor with ankylosing spondylitis or in good health (not recorded which).

In its sample, this clonotype was seen many times. The chain joins TRBV12-3 or TRBV12-4 to TRBJ2-1; unclear D gene. The CDR3 is made up of 13 amino acids. Trimming took 6 bases from V and 8 from J, leaving 14 bases between them. CDR3 residues: CASSRWVGYEQFF. The CDR3 bases are TGTGCCAGCAGCCGCTGGGTCGGGTATGAGCAGTTCTTC.

This clonotype was found once. The chain recombines TRBV4-1 with TRBJ2-7; 7 bases are a match to TRBD2. V was pared by 2 bases and J by 6 bases, with 7 bases of the junction left unmatched. The CDR3 extends over 14 amino acids. CDR1 is MGHRA and CDR2 is YSYEKL in the germline V gene. In nucleotides, the CDR3 is TGCGCCAGCAGCCAAATCCTCCCGGGAGGCGAGCAGTACTTC. This codes for CASSQILPGGEQYF.

This clonotype was picked up many times. The chain uses TRBV12-3 or TRBV12-4 and TRBJ2-7, with D possibly called TRBD1 or TRBD2 (5 bases each). The CDR3 is 15 residues long. The V end was cut by 5 bases, the J end by 6 bases, with 20 bases between. CDR3 sequence reads: CASSTFRDPPSEQYF. CDR3 coding DNA: TGTGCCAGCAGTACCTTCCGGGACCCACCGTCCGAGCAGTACTTC.

This clonotype came up many times. The rearrangement joins TRBV27 to TRBJ2-7; possibly TRBD2 for D (6 bases). This CDR3 is built from 13 residues. V lost 6 bases and J 2 bases, leaving 11 bases between the germline ends. Germline-derived CDR1 and CDR2 are MNHEY and SMNVEV (reference sequence). Written as DNA, the CDR3 is TGTGCCAGCAGAAAACGGGGGACCTACGAGCAGTACTTC. Its translation is CASRKRGTYEQYF.

This clonotype was recorded many times. This rearrangement joins TRBV14 to TRBJ1-1; D is ambiguous. CDR3 length equals 14 residues. V was trimmed by 0 bases and J by 3 bases, leaving 8 bases between them. Germline lookup yields CDR1 SGHDN and CDR2 FVKESK. The CDR3 coding sequence is TGTGCCAGCAGCCAAGAGTTAGGCTACACTGAAGCTTTCTTT. This encodes CASSQELGYTEAFF. The whole variable domain, filled in from reference TRBV14 and TRBJ1-1, reads EAGVTQFPSHSVIEKGQTVTLRCDPISGHDNLYWYRRVMGKEIKFLLHFVKESKQDESGMPNNRFLAERTGGTYSTLKVQPAELEDSGVYFCASSQELGYTEAFFGQGTRLTVV.

In its sample, this clonotype was seen many times. The rearrangement uses TRBV27 and TRBJ1-2, with D tentatively TRBD1 (5 bases). CDR1 is MNHEY and CDR2 is SMNVEV in the germline V gene (reference sequence). The CDR3 is made up of 20 amino acids. Between the trimmed V and J ends, which lost 3 bases and 5 bases, there was a span of 31 bases. CDR3 sequence reads: CASSFNPLAAGTQISYGYTF. The CDR3 DNA sequence: TGTGCCAGCAGTTTTAATCCCTTAGCTGCAGGGACCCAGATAAGTTATGGCTACACCTTC.

This clonotype has ten or more counts. The chain is built from TRBV7-9 and TRBJ2-5, with D unclear. V dropped 7 bases and J dropped 4 bases, with 7 bases sitting between them. Germline-derived CDR1 and CDR2 are SEHNR and FQNEAQ (reference sequence). The CDR3 is 11 amino acids. CDR3 nucleotide sequence: TGTGCCAGCACCCACGGAGAGACCCAGTACTTC. Its protein is CASTHGETQYF.

Many counts were recorded for this clonotype. V gene TRBV20-1 combines with J gene TRBJ2-5, with no clear D. V was cut by 2 bases and J by 5 bases, with 9 bases left in between. CDR1 is DFQATT and CDR2 is SNEGSKA in the germline V gene (reference sequence). The CDR3 totals 12 residues. The CDR3 DNA reads TGCAGTGCTAGAATTCGAGAGGAGACCCAGTACTTC. This gives the protein CSARIREETQYF.

There are many counts of this clonotype. V usage is TRBV12-3 or TRBV12-4 and J usage is TRBJ2-7; 11 positions agree with TRBD2. The V gene end was trimmed by 5 bases and the J gene end by 3 bases; junction bases not matched to a gene: 6. The CDR3 loop spans 15 amino acids. This CDR3 reads CASSLPTSGNYEQYF. The CDR3 DNA reads TGTGCCAGCAGTCTCCCGACTAGCGGGAACTACGAGCAGTACTTC.

This clonotype was recorded at least ten times. This chain connects TRBV11-2 to TRBJ2-7, with TRBD2 identical over 7 bases. Unmatched junction bases numbered 11, after V lost 4 bases and J lost 5 bases. The CDR3 length is 15 residues. Germline V gene sequence: CDR1 SGHAT, CDR2 FQNNGV. The CDR3 protein is CASSYAGTIDHEQYF. The CDR3 bases are TGTGCCAGCAGCTATGCCGGGACTATAGACCACGAGCAGTACTTC.

This clonotype was seen ten or more times. The chain uses TRBV5-5 and TRBJ2-2; D perhaps matches TRBD1 (6 bases). The CDR3 runs to 16 residues. Per the germline V gene, CDR1 is SGHKS and CDR2 is YYEKEE (reference sequence). Trimming stripped 2 bases from V and 6 bases from J, with 17 bases between. The CDR3 bases are TGTGCCAGCAGCTTTGATGCAGGGGCGCGGTCCGGGGAGCTGTTTTTT. This sequence encodes CASSFDAGARSGELFF.

In its sample, this clonotype was seen many times. V usage is TRBV7-2 and J usage is TRBJ2-2, with D hard to call. The V gene's germline CDR1 is SGHTA and CDR2 FQGNSA. The CDR3 length is 15 residues. Trimming cost V 2 bases and J 1 base, with 8 bases left between them. The CDR3 protein is CASSLSLGNTGELFF. CDR3 coding DNA: TGTGCCAGCAGCTTATCCCTAGGGAACACCGGGGAGCTGTTTTTT.

This clonotype was observed many times. This rearrangement joins TRBV20-1 to TRBJ2-7, with D perhaps TRBD2 (6 bases). V shed 5 bases and J shed 0 bases, with 17 bases lying between them. This CDR3 region has 15 residues. The germline gives CDR1 DFQATT, CDR2 SNEGSKA (reference sequence). In DNA, the CDR3 is TGCAGTGCTGGGCCGGCGGGGACGAGCTCCTACGAGCAGTACTTC. Its translation is CSAGPAGTSSYEQYF.

This clonotype was counted at least ten times. The J gene is TRBJ2-2, the V gene TRBV28; a possible D gene is TRBD1 (6 bases). Trimming took off 5 bases at V and 2 bases at J, with 18 bases between the two ends. This CDR3 is built from 17 residues. Per germline, CDR1 MDHEN and CDR2 SYDVKM. CDR3 bases: TGTGCCAGCAGTGACCAATTCGGGACATCTAACACCGGGGAGCTGTTTTTT. Protein sequence: CASSDQFGTSNTGELFF.

There are many counts of this clonotype. The genes are TRBV4-1 and TRBJ1-2, with D hard to call. The V gene's germline CDR1 is MGHRA and CDR2 YSYEKL. Trimming left V 0 bases short and J 4 bases short, with 12 bases between. CDR3 length: 15 amino acids. CDR3 in DNA: TGCGCCAGCAGCCAAGATCAAACCGTGAGCTATGGCTACACCTTC. Translating gives CASSQDQTVSYGYTF.

In its sample, this clonotype was seen many times. V and J are TRBV29-1 and TRBJ2-1, with D perhaps assigned TRBD1 or TRBD2 (6 bases each). The V gene's germline CDR1 is SQVTM and CDR2 ANQGSEA. The V and J ends lost 6 bases and 6 bases respectively, with 18 bases between them. CDR3 length equals 14 residues. The CDR3 sequence: CSVLLALGANEQFF. The DNA of the CDR3 is TGCAGCGTCTTACTAGCACTGGGGGCCAATGAGCAGTTCTTC.

This clonotype was seen repeatedly, ten times or more. This rearrangement joins TRBV15 to TRBJ2-1; 7 bases line up with TRBD2. CDR1 LNHNV and CDR2 YYDKDF come from the germline V gene (reference sequence). J gave up 14 bases and V 0 bases, and 10 bases lay outside the gene matches. The CDR3 consists of 14 residues. In DNA form, the CDR3 reads TGTGCCACCAGCAGAGATTCGGCGGGAGTGATAAAGTTCTTC. Encoded protein: CATSRDSAGVIKFF.

This clonotype was observed a few times. CDR3 coding DNA: TGTGCCTGGAGCACAGGTGTAAGCACAGATACGCAGTATTTT. It encodes CAWSTGVSTDTQYF. This sequence joins TRBV30 and TRBJ2-3; D may be TRBD1 (5 bases). Looked up from germline, CDR1 is GTSNPN and CDR2 is SVGIG (reference sequence). There are 14 residues in the CDR3. V lost 3 bases, J lost 0 bases, and 10 bases lay in between.

This clonotype was picked up many times. This rearrangement joins TRBV28 to TRBJ2-4; D remains ambiguous. Trimming shortened V by 2 bases and J by 1 base, and 15 bases separated the two germline ends. Germline CDR1 and CDR2: MDHEN and SYDVKM. This CDR3 spans 17 amino acids. The chain's CDR3 is CASSLISGAVAKNIQYF. CDR3 DNA sequence: TGTGCCAGCAGTTTAATATCCGGCGCTGTGGCCAAAAACATTCAGTACTTC.

This clonotype was seen at least ten times. The CDR3: CASGQGMDTEAFF. CDR3 sequence (DNA): TGTGCCAGCGGACAGGGTATGGACACTGAAGCTTTCTTT. The gene calls are TRBV7-8 and TRBJ1-1; the match to TRBD1 covers 8 bases. V shed 8 bases, J shed 3 bases, and the junction held 5 bases outside the gene matches. The CDR3 is 13 residues long. Germline V gene lookup returns CDR1 SGHVS and CDR2 FQNEAQ.

J is TRBJ2-1 and V is TRBV29-1, with 11 positions matching TRBD2. The V segment lost 3 bases and the J segment 6 bases; nucleotides outside the gene matches: 4. The germline gives CDR1 SQVTM, CDR2 ANQGSEA. The CDR3 contains 14 residues. CDR3 amino acids: CSVEASGRCNEQFF. CDR3 sequence (DNA): TGCAGCGTTGAGGCTAGCGGGAGGTGCAATGAGCAGTTCTTC.

The table lists this clonotype with many counts. The V gene is TRBV7-7, the J gene TRBJ2-2, with D uncertain. The CDR3 has 16 amino acids. Per the germline V gene, CDR1 is SSHAT and CDR2 is FNYEAQ (reference sequence). With 1 base removed from V and 6 bases from J, the gap between germline ends came to 15 bases. The CDR3 sequence is CASSLGDKASSGELFF. The CDR3, as DNA: TGTGCCAGCAGCTTAGGAGACAAAGCAAGCTCCGGGGAGCTGTTTTTT.

This clonotype was detected many times. V is TRBV6-2 or TRBV6-3 and J is TRBJ2-5; 11 bases are a match to TRBD2. The CDR3 extends over 15 amino acids. J lost 4 bases, V lost 6 bases, and 7 bases had no gene match. Germline loops: CDR1 MNHEY, CDR2 SVGEGT. CDR3 coding DNA: TGTGCCAGCAGCAGACTTGGACTAGCGGGAGAGACCCAGTACTTC. It codes for CASSRLGLAGETQYF.

This clonotype was found many times. The rearrangement joins TRBV5-1 to TRBJ2-7; D ambiguous. The V and J ends lost 7 bases and 0 bases respectively, with 14 bases between them. CDR3 length equals 14 residues. Germline V gives CDR1 SGHRS, CDR2 YFSETQ. The CDR3 sequence is CASRITASSYEQYF. DNA for the CDR3: TGCGCCAGCCGGATAACAGCCAGCTCCTACGAGCAGTACTTC.

Many counts were recorded for this clonotype. The chain joins TRBV10-3 to TRBJ1-5; D ambiguous. The CDR3 totals 15 residues. The germline V and J ends were trimmed by 0 bases and 5 bases, with 11 bases remaining between them. The germline gives CDR1 ENHRY, CDR2 SYGVKD. This CDR3 reads CAISESTSEYQPQHF. The CDR3 DNA sequence: TGTGCCATCAGTGAGTCGACCTCAGAATATCAGCCCCAGCATTTT.

The chain has TRBV29-1 and TRBJ1-1, with 7 bases fitting TRBD1. The germline CDR1 and CDR2 sequences are SQVTM and ANQGSEA. With 6 bases clipped from V and 2 bases from J, the junction kept 9 bases outside the gene matches. The CDR3 length is 14 residues. The CDR3 spells CSVRGDTFNTEAFF. CDR3 nucleotides: TGCAGCGTCAGGGGGGACACCTTCAACACTGAAGCTTTCTTT.

This clonotype was observed a few times. J is TRBJ1-1 and V is TRBV10-3; 8 positions agree with TRBD1. The length of the CDR3 is 14 residues. Germline loops: CDR1 ENHRY, CDR2 SYGVKD. V lost 4 bases to trimming and J lost 7 bases; unmatched junction nucleotides: 8. In DNA, the CDR3 is TGTGCCATCAGTGGAGGGACAGGTGCTAATGAAGCTTTCTTT. Its translation: CAISGGTGANEAFF.

Many counts were recorded for this clonotype. This chain connects TRBV7-2 to TRBJ2-2; 9 bases line up with TRBD1. The CDR3 sequence is 14 residues long. In germline, CDR1 is SGHTA, CDR2 FQGNSA. J gave up 6 bases and V 5 bases, and 4 bases lay outside the gene matches. The CDR3 bases are TGTGCCAGCAGCGGGACAGGGTCAGCCGGGGAGCTGTTTTTT. This translates into CASSGTGSAGELFF.

This clonotype was seen repeatedly, ten times or more. V and J are TRBV7-2 and TRBJ2-7; TRBD2 is a possible D gene (6 bases). The CDR3 runs to 12 residues. Germline V CDR1 and CDR2: SGHTA, FQGNSA. Trimming took 9 bases from V and 4 from J, leaving 13 bases between them. CDR3 coding DNA: TGTGCCAGTGGGACTTATGGTTACGAGCAGTACTTC. The encoded protein is CASGTYGYEQYF.